The clone carrying this T cell receptor (beta chain) was recorded many times. What it binds is not known. This specimen belongs to a study of Graves' ophthalmopathy and Graves' hyperthyroidism. Whole-study context: A follow-up of 18 months without ophthalmopathy meant that hyperthyroidism was stable. Study observations and caveats: Ophthalmopathy was separated from stable hyperthyroidism by a 13-signature model with 87.88% sensitivity and 75% to 83% specificity.

The J segment lost 8 bases and the V segment lost 5 bases, leaving 11 bases of the junction unmatched. The CDR3 consists of 14 residues. Germline V CDR1 and CDR2: PRHDT, FYEKMQ (reference sequence). Researchers took RNA transcripts and amplified TCR beta CDR3 regions from them. A first-round RT-PCR used HTBI primers, followed by a second-round multiplex PCR. TCRdb analysed the multiplex PCR reads with MiXCR anew, one entry per CDR3 protein. The table shows about 590,000 distinct CDR3 sequences, with roughly 39% occurring only once. Exclusion criteria comprised other autoimmune diseases, uncontrolled infections, pregnancy or lactation in patients.

The chain carries TRBV13 and TRBJ1-2; TRBD1 agrees at 7 bases. The sequenced material came from peripheral blood or thyroid tissue (not recorded which). This sequence was found in an adult man with Graves' hyperthyroidism. CDR3 DNA sequence: TGTGCCAGCAGCGGAAGGGACAGATCGTACGGCTACACCTTC. Protein product: CASSGRDRSYGYTF.